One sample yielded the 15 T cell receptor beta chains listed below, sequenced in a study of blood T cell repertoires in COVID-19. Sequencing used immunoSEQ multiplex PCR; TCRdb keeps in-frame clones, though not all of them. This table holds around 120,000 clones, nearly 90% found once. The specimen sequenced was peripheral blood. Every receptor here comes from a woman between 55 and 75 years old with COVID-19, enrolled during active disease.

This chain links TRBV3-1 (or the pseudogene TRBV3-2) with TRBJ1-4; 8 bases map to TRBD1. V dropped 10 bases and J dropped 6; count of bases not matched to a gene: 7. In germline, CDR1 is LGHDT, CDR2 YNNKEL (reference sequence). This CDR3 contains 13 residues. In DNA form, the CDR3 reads TGTGCCACGTCACAGGGGGGGTATGAAAAACTGTTTTTT. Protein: CATSQGGYEKLFF.

DNA for the CDR3: TGTGCCAGCATTAACCAGGGCACTGAAGCTTTCTTT. It translates to CASINQGTEAFF. The chain combines TRBV6-6 with TRBJ1-1; possible D gene TRBD1, 5 bases. CDR1 MNHNY and CDR2 SVGAGI come from the germline V gene (reference sequence). CDR3 length equals 12 residues. V lost 7 bases and J 4 bases, leaving 10 bases between the germline ends.

The CDR3 bases are TGTGCCAGTAGTAGCCGGGACAGGGGAGGTGGCACTGAAGCTTTCTTT. Translated, it gives CASSSRDRGGGTEAFF. The chain joins TRBV19 to TRBJ1-1; 10 bases align to TRBD1. Losses at the gene ends were 4 bases for V and 4 bases for J; bases not matched to a gene: 9. This CDR3 comprises 16 residues. The germline gives CDR1 LNHDA, CDR2 SQIVND (reference sequence).

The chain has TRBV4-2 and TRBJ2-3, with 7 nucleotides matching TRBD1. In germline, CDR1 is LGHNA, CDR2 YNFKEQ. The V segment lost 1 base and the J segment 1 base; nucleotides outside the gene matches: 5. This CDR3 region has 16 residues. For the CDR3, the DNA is TGTGCCAGCAGCCAAGTTTCGGGGACAGGCACAGATACGCAGTATTTT. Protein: CASSQVSGTGTDTQYF.

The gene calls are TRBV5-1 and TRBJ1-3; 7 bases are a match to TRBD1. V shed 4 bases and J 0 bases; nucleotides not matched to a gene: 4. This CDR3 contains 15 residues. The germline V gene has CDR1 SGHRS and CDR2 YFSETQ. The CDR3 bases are TGCGCCAGCAGCCCGGGGACAGTCTCTGGAAACACCATATATTTT. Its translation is CASSPGTVSGNTIYF.

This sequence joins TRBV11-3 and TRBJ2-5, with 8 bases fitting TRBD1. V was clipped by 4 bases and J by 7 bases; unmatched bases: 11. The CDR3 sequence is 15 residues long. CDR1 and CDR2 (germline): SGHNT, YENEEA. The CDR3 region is CASSSTGAPHATQYF. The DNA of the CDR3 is TGTGCCAGCAGCTCGACAGGGGCCCCCCACGCGACCCAGTACTTC.

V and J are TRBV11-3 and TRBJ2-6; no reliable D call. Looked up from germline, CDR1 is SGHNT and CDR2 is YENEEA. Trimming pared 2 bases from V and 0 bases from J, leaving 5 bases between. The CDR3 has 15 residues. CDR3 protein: CASSLSSSGANVLTF. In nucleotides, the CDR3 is TGTGCCAGCAGCTTATCTTCCTCTGGGGCCAACGTCCTGACTTTC.

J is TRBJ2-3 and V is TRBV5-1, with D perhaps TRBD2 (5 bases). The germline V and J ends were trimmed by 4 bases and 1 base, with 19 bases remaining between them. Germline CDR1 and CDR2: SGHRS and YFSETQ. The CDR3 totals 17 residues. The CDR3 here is CASSLNPPAVGTDTQYF. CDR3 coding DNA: TGCGCCAGCAGCCTGAATCCCCCAGCGGTGGGCACAGATACGCAGTATTTT.

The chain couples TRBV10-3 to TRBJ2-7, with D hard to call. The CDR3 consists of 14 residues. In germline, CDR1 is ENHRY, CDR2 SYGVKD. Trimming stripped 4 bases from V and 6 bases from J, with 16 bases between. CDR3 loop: CAISAQPGLGEQYF. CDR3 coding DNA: TGTGCCATCAGTGCGCAACCAGGCCTTGGCGAGCAGTACTTC.

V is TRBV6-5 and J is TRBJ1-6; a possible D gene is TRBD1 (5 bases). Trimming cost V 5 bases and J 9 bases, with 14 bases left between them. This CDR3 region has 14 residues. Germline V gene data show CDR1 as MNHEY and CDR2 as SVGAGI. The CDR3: CASSPGRRGSPLHF. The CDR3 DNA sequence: TGTGCCAGCAGTCCCGGGAGAAGGGGTTCACCCCTCCACTTT.

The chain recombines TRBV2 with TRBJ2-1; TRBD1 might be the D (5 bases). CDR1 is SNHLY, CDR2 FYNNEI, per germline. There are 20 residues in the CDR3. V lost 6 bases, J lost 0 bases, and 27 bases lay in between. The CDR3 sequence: CASRSLRAGQRPSSYNEQFF. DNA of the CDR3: TGTGCCAGCAGATCACTAAGGGCCGGACAACGTCCGAGCTCCTACAATGAGCAGTTCTTC.

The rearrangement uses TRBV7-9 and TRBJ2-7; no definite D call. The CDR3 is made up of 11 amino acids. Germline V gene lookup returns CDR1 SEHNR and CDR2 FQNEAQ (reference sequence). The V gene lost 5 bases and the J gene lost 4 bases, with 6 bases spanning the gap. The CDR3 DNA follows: TGTGCCAGCAGCCCCAAATACGAGCAGTACTTC. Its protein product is CASSPKYEQYF.

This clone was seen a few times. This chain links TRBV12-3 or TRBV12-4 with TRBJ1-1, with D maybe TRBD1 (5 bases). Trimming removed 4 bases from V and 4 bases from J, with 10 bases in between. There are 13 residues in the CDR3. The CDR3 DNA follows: TGTGCCAGCAGTTCTCAGGGCACCACTGAAGCTTTCTTT. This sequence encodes CASSSQGTTEAFF.

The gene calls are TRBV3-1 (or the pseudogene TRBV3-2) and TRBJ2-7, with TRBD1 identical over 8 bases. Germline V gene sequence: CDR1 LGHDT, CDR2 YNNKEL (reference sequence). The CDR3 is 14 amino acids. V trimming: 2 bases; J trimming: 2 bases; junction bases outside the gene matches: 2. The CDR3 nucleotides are TGTGCCAGCAGCCAACAGGGGGCGGCCTACGAGCAGTACTTC. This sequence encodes CASSQQGAAYEQYF.

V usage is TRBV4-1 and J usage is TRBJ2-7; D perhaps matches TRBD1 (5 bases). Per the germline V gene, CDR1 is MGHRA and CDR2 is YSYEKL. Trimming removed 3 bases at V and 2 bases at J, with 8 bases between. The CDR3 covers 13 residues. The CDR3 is CASSQGPAYEQYF. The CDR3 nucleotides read TGCGCCAGCAGCCAGGGGCCAGCCTACGAGCAGTACTTC.